This TCR beta chain was captured by sequencing in a study of blood T cell repertoires in COVID-19. Study in general: PBMCs, B-cell-depleted T cells, or T cells were the source of the cDNA or gDNA that made up the material.

The CDR3 contains 15 residues. CDR1 is SGHTA, CDR2 FQGNSA, per germline. V was clipped by 2 bases and J by 6 bases; unmatched bases: 5. The study drew participants aged about 18 to 95 years from approximately 23 US areas. Before being deemed recovered, Cohort 3 donors had two negative PCRs, clearance, or symptom resolution. Profiling relied on immunoSEQ multiplex PCR, and the TCRdb table lists in-frame clones only, not all of them. This table holds some 290,000 clones, approximately 89% found once. V and J are TRBV7-2 and TRBJ2-2, with 8 bases aligning to TRBD1. Sequences were obtained from PBMCs or T cells enriched from blood (not recorded which). The TCR was taken from a woman aged 25-40 years who had recovered from COVID-19. CDR3 sequence: CASSLIKQGAGELFF. CDR3 bases: TGTGCCAGCAGCTTAATTAAACAGGGGGCCGGGGAGCTGTTTTTT.